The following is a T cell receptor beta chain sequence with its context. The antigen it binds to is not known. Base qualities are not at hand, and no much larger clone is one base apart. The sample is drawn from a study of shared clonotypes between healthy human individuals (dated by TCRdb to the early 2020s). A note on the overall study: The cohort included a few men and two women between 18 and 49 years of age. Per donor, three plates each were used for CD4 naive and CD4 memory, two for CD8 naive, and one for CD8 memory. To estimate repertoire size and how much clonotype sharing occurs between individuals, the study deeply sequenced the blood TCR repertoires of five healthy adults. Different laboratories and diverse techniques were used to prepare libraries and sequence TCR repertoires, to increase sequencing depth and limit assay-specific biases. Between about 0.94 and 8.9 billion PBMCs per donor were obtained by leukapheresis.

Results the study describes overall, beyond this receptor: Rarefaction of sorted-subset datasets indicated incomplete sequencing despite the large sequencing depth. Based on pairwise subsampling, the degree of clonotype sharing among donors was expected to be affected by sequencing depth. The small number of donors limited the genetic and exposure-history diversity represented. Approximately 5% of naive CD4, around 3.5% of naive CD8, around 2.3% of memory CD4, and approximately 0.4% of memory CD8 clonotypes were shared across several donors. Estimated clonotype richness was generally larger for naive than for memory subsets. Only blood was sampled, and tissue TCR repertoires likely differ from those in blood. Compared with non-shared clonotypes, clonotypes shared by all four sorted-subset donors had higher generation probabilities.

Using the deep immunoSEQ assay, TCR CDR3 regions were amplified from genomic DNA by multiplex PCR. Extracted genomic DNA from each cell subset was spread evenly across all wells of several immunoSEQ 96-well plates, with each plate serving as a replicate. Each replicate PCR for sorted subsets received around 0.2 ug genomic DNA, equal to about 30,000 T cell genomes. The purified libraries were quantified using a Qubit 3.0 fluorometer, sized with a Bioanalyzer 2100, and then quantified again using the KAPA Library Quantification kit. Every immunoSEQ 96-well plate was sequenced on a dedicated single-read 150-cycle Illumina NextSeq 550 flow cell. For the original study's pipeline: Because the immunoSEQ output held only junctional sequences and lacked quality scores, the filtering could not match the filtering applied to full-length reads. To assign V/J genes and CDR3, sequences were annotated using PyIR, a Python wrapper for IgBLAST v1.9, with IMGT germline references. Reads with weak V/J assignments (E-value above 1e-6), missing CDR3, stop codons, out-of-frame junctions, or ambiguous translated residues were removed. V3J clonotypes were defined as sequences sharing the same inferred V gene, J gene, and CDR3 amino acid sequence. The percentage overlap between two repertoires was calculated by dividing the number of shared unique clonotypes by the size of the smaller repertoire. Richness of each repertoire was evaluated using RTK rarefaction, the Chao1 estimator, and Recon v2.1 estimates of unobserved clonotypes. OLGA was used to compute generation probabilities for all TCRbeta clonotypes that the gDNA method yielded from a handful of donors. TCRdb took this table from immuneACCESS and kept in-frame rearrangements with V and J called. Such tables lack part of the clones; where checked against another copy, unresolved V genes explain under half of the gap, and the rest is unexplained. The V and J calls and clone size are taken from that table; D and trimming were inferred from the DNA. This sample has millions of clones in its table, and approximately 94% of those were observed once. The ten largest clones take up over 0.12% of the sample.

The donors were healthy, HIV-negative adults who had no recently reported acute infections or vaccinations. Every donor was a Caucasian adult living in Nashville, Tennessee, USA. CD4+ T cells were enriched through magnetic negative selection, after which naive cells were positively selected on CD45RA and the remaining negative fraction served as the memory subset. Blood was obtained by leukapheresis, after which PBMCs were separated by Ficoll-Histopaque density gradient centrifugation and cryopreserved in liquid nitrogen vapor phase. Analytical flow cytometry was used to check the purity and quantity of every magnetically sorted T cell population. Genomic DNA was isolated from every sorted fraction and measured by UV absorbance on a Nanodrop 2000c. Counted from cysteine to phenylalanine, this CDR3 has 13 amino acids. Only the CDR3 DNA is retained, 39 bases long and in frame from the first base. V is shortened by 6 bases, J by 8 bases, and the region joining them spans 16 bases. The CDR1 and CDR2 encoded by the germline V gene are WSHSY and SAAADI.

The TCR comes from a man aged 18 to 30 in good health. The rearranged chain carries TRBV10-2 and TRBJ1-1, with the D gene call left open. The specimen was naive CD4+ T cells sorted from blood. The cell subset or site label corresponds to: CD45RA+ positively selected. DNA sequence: TGCGCCAGCAGGAGGGATCGCCGTGTGGAAGCTTTCTTT. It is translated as CASRRDRRVEAFF.